These 7 T cell receptor beta chains were sequenced from one sample in a study of OX40 agonist ivuxolimab in advanced cancers. Repertoires were generated with immunoSEQ multiplex PCR, while TCRdb's copy carries only in-frame clones and drops some. Of 60,000 to 85,000 clones in the sample, roughly 89% are singletons; the top ten hold over 2.5%. The specimen was CD4+ or CD8+ T cells sorted from blood, collected in a trial of the OX40 agonist ivuxolimab. Receptor source: an adult with an advanced solid tumor such as melanoma, head and neck, liver or kidney cancer.

The chain combines TRBV28 with TRBJ1-1; no definite D call. The germline V and J ends were trimmed by 1 base and 1 base, with 13 bases remaining between them. CDR3 size: 16 residues. Looked up from germline, CDR1 is MDHEN and CDR2 is SYDVKM. The CDR3 DNA reads TGTGCCAGCAGTTTATTGATGGGCAGGAAGAACACTGAAGCTTTCTTT. Its protein is CASSLLMGRKNTEAFF.

This chain joins TRBV5-1 and TRBJ2-3; D gene uncertain. The CDR3 has 16 residues. Trimming left V 0 bases short and J 2 bases short, with 13 bases between. CDR1 and CDR2 (germline): SGHRS, YFSETQ. The CDR3 spells CASSLVAQPITDTQYF. Written as DNA, the CDR3 is TGCGCCAGCAGCTTGGTGGCGCAACCCATCACAGATACGCAGTATTTT.

The CDR3 here is CASSLSPTGGNTDTQYF. The CDR3 DNA reads as TGTGCCAGCAGCCTTTCACCGACAGGGGGGAACACAGATACGCAGTATTTT. The rearrangement uses TRBV21-1 and TRBJ2-3; TRBD1 reflects the table's D call only, with no check against the DNA. TRBV21-1 is described as a pseudogene. The CDR3 is 17 amino acids.

The genes are TRBV6-5 and TRBJ2-3, with D maybe TRBD2 (6 bases). The germline V gene encodes CDR1 MNHEY and CDR2 SVGAGI. This CDR3 has 15 amino acids. The V end lost 6 bases, the J end lost 0 bases, and 13 bases lay between the germline ends. The CDR3 DNA sequence: TGTGCCAGCAGCCGCCGGGGGACTAGCACAGATACGCAGTATTTT. It specifies CASSRRGTSTDTQYF.

The V gene is TRBV11-3, the J gene TRBJ2-2, with D unresolved. Germline values: CDR1 SGHNT, CDR2 YENEEA. The germline V and J ends were trimmed by 4 bases and 0 bases, with 6 bases remaining between them. The CDR3 has 14 amino acids. CDR3 sequence: CASSSGPNTGELFF. CDR3 DNA: TGTGCCAGCAGCTCGGGCCCGAACACCGGGGAGCTGTTTTTT.

This chain joins TRBV10-2 and TRBJ2-1; D unresolved. The CDR3 covers 14 residues. CDR1 is WSHSY and CDR2 is SAAADI in the germline V gene. Between the trimmed V and J ends, which lost 3 bases and 0 bases, there was a span of 6 bases. The CDR3 loop reads CASSESSSYNEQFF. The CDR3 bases are TGCGCCAGCAGTGAATCGAGCTCCTACAATGAGCAGTTCTTC.

The chain employs TRBV10-3 and TRBJ1-1; D not resolved. V was pared by 6 bases and J by 2 bases, with 10 bases between. CDR1 ENHRY and CDR2 SYGVKD come from the germline V gene. The length of the CDR3 is 13 residues. The CDR3 bases are TGTGCCATCAGATCCCGACTTAACACTGAAGCTTTCTTT. Translating it yields CAIRSRLNTEAFF.